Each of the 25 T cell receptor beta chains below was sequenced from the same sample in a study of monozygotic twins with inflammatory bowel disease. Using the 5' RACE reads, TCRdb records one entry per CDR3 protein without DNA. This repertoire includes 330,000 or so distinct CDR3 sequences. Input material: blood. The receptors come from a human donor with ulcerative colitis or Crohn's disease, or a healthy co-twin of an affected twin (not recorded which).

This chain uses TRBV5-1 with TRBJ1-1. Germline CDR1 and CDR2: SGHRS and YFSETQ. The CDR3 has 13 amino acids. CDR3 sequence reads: CASKTSLNTEAFF.

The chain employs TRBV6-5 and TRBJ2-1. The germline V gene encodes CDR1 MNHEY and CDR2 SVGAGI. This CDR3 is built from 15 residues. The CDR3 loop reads CASSLTLDWYNEQFF.

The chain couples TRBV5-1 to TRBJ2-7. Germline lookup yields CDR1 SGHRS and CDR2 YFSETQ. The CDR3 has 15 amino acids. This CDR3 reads CASAGPDRSSYEQYF. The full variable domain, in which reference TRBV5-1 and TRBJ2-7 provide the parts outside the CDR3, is KAGVTQTPRYLIKTRGQQVTLSCSPISGHRSVSWYQQTPGQGLQFLFEYFSETQRNKGNFPGRFSGRQFSNSRSEMNVSTLELGDSALYLCASAGPDRSSYEQYFGPGTRLTVT.

CDR3 sequence: CSARDSGRGQVDGYTF. The genes are TRBV20-1 and TRBJ1-2. Germline values: CDR1 DFQATT, CDR2 SNEGSKA (reference sequence). This CDR3 spans 16 amino acids.

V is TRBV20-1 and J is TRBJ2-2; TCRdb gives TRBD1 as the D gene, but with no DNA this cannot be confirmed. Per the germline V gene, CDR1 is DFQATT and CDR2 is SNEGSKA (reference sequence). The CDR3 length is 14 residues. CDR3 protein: CSALLTGATGELFF.

The CDR3 sequence: CASTPTGRTYEQYF. The V call is TRBV7-9, the J call TRBJ2-7; the D call from TCRdb, TRBD1, cannot be confirmed without DNA. The CDR3 covers 14 residues. CDR1 and CDR2 from the germline V gene are SEHNR and FQNEAQ (reference sequence).

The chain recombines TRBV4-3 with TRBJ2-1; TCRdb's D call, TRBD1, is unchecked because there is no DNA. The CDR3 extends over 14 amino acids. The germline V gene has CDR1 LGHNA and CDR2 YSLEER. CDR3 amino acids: CASSRTNPGNEQFF.

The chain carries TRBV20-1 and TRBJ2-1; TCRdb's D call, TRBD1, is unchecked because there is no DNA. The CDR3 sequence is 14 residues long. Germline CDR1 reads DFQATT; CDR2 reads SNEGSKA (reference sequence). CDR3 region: CSARDGDYSGEQFF.

CDR3 sequence: CSAREPGLAANEQFF. The rearrangement uses TRBV20-1 and TRBJ2-1; TCRdb names TRBD2, which stays unverified in the absence of DNA. This CDR3 region has 15 residues. CDR1 is DFQATT and CDR2 is SNEGSKA in the germline V gene (reference sequence).

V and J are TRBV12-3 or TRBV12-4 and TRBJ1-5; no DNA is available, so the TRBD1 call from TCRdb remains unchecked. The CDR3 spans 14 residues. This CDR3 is CASSSRGFEQPQHF.

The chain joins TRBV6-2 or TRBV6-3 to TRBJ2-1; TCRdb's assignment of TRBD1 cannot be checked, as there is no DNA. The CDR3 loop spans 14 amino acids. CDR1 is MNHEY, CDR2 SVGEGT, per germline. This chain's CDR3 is CASSYPGGGNEQFF.

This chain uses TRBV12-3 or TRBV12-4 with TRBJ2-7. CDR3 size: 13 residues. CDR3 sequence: CASSFWLDYEQYF.

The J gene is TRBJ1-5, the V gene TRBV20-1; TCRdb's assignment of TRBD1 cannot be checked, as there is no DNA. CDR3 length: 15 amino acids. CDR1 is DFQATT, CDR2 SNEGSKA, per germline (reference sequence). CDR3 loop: CSAPLIGGVEQPQHF.

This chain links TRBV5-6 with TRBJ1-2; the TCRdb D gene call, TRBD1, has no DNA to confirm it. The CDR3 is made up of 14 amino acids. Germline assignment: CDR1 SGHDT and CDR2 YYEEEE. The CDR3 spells CASSLKTGSDGYTF.

The CDR3 loop reads CASSLRTGSAQETQYF. V usage is TRBV12-3 or TRBV12-4 and J usage is TRBJ2-5; TCRdb gives TRBD1 as the D gene, but with no DNA this cannot be confirmed. The CDR3 runs to 16 residues.

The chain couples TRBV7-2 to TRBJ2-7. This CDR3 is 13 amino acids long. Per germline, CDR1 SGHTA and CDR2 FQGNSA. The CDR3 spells CASSLEWGYEQYF.

CDR3 loop: CASSLYGASGASTDTQYF. The rearrangement uses TRBV5-1 and TRBJ2-3; no DNA is available, so the TRBD2 call from TCRdb remains unchecked. CDR1 and CDR2 from the germline V gene are SGHRS and YFSETQ. This CDR3 comprises 18 residues. The full variable domain, in which reference TRBV5-1 and TRBJ2-3 provide the parts outside the CDR3, is KAGVTQTPRYLIKTRGQQVTLSCSPISGHRSVSWYQQTPGQGLQFLFEYFSETQRNKGNFPGRFSGRQFSNSRSEMNVSTLELGDSALYLCASSLYGASGASTDTQYFGPGTRLTVL.

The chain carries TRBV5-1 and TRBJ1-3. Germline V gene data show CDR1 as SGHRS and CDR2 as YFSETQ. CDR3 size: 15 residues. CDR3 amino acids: CASSIDGTSGNTIYF.

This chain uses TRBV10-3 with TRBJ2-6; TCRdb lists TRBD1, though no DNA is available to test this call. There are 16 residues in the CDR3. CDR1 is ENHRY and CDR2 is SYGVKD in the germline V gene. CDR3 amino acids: CATSTGELYGANVLTF.

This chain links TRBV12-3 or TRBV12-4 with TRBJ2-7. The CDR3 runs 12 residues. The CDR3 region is CASSLSENEQYF.

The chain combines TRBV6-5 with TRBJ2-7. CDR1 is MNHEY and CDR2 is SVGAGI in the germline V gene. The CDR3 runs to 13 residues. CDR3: CASSYLQSYEQYF.

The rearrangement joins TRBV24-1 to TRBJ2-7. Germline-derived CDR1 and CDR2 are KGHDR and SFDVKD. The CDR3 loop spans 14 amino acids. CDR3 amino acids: CATSERGTSYEQYF.

The CDR3 region is CSARIPGLAYEQYF. The chain links TRBV20-1 to TRBJ2-7; there is no DNA to check the TCRdb D call of TRBD2. This CDR3 is 14 amino acids long. Germline V gene lookup returns CDR1 DFQATT and CDR2 SNEGSKA (reference sequence).

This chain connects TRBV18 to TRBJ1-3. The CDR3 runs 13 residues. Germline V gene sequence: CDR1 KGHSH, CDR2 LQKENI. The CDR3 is CASSPTTGNTIYF.

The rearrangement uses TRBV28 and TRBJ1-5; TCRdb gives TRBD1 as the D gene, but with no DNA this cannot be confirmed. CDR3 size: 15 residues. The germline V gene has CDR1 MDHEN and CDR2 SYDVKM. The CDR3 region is CASSRTGGPGQPQHF.